Listed here are 22 T cell receptor beta chains from one sample, sequenced in a study of shared clonotypes between healthy human individuals. Some clones are missing from TCRdb's copy, which holds only in-frame ones; the method was immunoSEQ multiplex PCR. The data show millions of clones, around nine tenths seen once. The sample consisted of naive CD4+ T cells sorted from blood. Documented subset: CD45RA+ positively selected. These receptors all stem from a man aged 18 to 29 in good health.

This sequence joins TRBV5-1 and TRBJ1-6, with unresolved D. This CDR3 has 13 residues. CDR1 and CDR2 (germline): SGHRS, YFSETQ. The V end was cut by 6 bases, the J end by 7 bases, with 11 bases between. CDR3 in DNA: TGCGCCAGCATGGAGGGAGAAAATTCACCCCTCCACTTT. Translation: CASMEGENSPLHF.

The J gene is TRBJ2-1, the V gene TRBV5-6, with 10 bases fitting TRBD2. Germline V gives CDR1 SGHDT, CDR2 YYEEEE. This CDR3 spans 17 amino acids. Trimming removed 4 bases from V and 4 bases from J; junction bases left unmatched: 11. The CDR3 reads CASSPTTVSGGYNEQFF. Written as DNA, the CDR3 is TGTGCCAGCAGCCCCACCACCGTTAGCGGGGGGTACAATGAGCAGTTCTTC.

The J gene is TRBJ1-4, the V gene TRBV20-1; TRBD1 is a possible D gene (5 bases). Between the trimmed V and J ends, which lost 3 bases and 8 bases, there was a span of 7 bases. The CDR3 extends over 11 amino acids. In germline, CDR1 is DFQATT, CDR2 SNEGSKA (reference sequence). CDR3 DNA sequence: TGCAGTGCTAGCAGGGAGGAAAAACTGTTTTTT. Its protein is CSASREEKLFF.

V and J are TRBV5-4 and TRBJ2-7; 9 bases are shared with TRBD1. CDR1 and CDR2 (germline): SGHNT, YYREEE (reference sequence). J was trimmed by 2 bases and V by 0 bases; bases with no gene match: 6. CDR3 length: 16 amino acids. This CDR3 is CASSLAGTGLAYEQYF. CDR3 in DNA: TGTGCCAGCAGCTTGGCCGGGACAGGGCTCGCCTACGAGCAGTACTTC.

This chain joins TRBV7-2 and TRBJ2-5, with 9 bases identical to TRBD1. The CDR3 is made up of 14 amino acids. Germline V gives CDR1 SGHTA, CDR2 FQGNSA. Germline trimming cut 4 bases from V and 1 base from J; bases unmatched to any gene: 1. The CDR3 DNA reads as TGTGCCAGCAGCTCGGACAGGGGCCAAGAGACCCAGTACTTC. This encodes CASSSDRGQETQYF.

The gene calls are TRBV9 and TRBJ1-5; a weak D match, TRBD1 (6 bases). V was pared by 0 bases and J by 6 bases, with 16 bases between. This CDR3 region has 16 residues. Looked up from germline, CDR1 is SGDLS and CDR2 is YYNGEE. The CDR3 nucleotides are TGTGCCAGCAGCGTAGCTACATGGGGGGCAGGTCAGCCCCAGCATTTT. Its protein is CASSVATWGAGQPQHF.

The rearrangement uses TRBV15 and TRBJ2-3; the match to TRBD2 covers 10 bases. The V gene's germline CDR1 is LNHNV and CDR2 YYDKDF (reference sequence). V dropped 0 bases and J dropped 7; count of bases not matched to a gene: 10. The CDR3 loop spans 17 amino acids. The CDR3 nucleotides read TGTGCCACCAGCAGAGAACCCCCTAGCGGGAGTGGTAATACGCAGTATTTT. Encoded protein: CATSREPPSGSGNTQYF.

The chain couples TRBV5-1 to TRBJ2-5; D may correspond to TRBD1 or TRBD2 (5 bases each). The V gene's germline CDR1 is SGHRS and CDR2 YFSETQ. V gave up 3 bases and J gave up 2 bases, with 17 bases separating them. The CDR3 spans 16 residues. The CDR3 spells CASSSGTTPRQETQYF. In DNA form, the CDR3 reads TGCGCCAGCAGCTCGGGGACCACTCCACGACAAGAGACCCAGTACTTC.

The chain is built from TRBV2 and TRBJ1-6, with D maybe TRBD1 (6 bases). The CDR3 loop spans 14 amino acids. Germline V gene lookup returns CDR1 SNHLY and CDR2 FYNNEI. V lost 6 bases, J lost 4 bases, and 10 bases lay in between. For the CDR3, the DNA is TGTGCCAGCAGCGCACAGGGTTATAATTCACCCCTCCACTTT. Its protein is CASSAQGYNSPLHF.

This clone showed up just once. The rearrangement joins TRBV5-1 to TRBJ2-1; TRBD2 matches at 8 bases. CDR1 SGHRS and CDR2 YFSETQ come from the germline V gene. The CDR3 loop spans 14 amino acids. V was clipped by 3 bases and J by 5 bases; unmatched bases: 4. CDR3 in amino acids: CASSSLAADNEQFF. The CDR3 region has the DNA TGCGCCAGCAGCTCACTAGCGGCAGACAATGAGCAGTTCTTC.

J is TRBJ2-7 and V is TRBV19; TRBD2 matches 10 bases. V lost 3 bases and J lost 3; bases outside the gene matches: 14. Per the germline V gene, CDR1 is LNHDA and CDR2 is SQIVND (reference sequence). The CDR3 is 18 amino acids. The CDR3 loop is CASSITPIIAGGNYEQYF. The CDR3 DNA is TGTGCCAGTAGTATTACACCCATTATAGCGGGAGGAAACTACGAGCAGTACTTC.

This rearrangement joins TRBV6-5 to TRBJ2-2; TRBD2 matches at 11 bases. CDR1 MNHEY and CDR2 SVGAGI come from the germline V gene. Germline trimming cut 7 bases from V and 6 bases from J; bases unmatched to any gene: 4. The CDR3 is made up of 14 amino acids. CDR3 amino acids: CASKLAGGPGELFF. In DNA form, the CDR3 reads TGTGCCAGCAAGTTAGCGGGGGGGCCCGGGGAGCTGTTTTTT.

The rearrangement links TRBV5-1 to TRBJ2-3, with D perhaps matching TRBD2 (7 bases). This CDR3 comprises 15 residues. The V end lost 2 bases, the J end lost 5 bases, and 15 bases lay between the germline ends. Germline assignment: CDR1 SGHRS and CDR2 YFSETQ. The CDR3 is CASSFTGGGRDTQYF. As DNA, the CDR3 is TGCGCCAGCAGCTTTACTGGCGGGGGCCGAGATACGCAGTATTTT.

This chain connects TRBV28 to TRBJ2-3; 12 bases align to TRBD2. The germline V gene has CDR1 MDHEN and CDR2 SYDVKM. The V and J ends lost 6 bases and 3 bases, in that order; junction bases with no gene match: 7. The CDR3 contains 16 residues. In DNA, the CDR3 is TGTGCCAGCAGACTAGCGGGAGGAACGGGTACAGATACGCAGTATTTT. It is translated as CASRLAGGTGTDTQYF.

This clone came up once. The chain carries TRBV21-1 and TRBJ2-3. TRBV21-1 is tagged as a pseudogene. This CDR3 region has 16 residues. This CDR3 reads CASSKRGARATDTQYF. CDR3 in DNA: TGTGCCAGCAGCAAAAGGGGGGCCAGGGCCACAGATACGCAGTATTTT.

This chain joins TRBV6-1 and TRBJ2-3; possibly TRBD1 or TRBD2 for D (5 bases each). This CDR3 comprises 17 residues. CDR1 and CDR2 from the germline V gene are MNHNS and SASEGT. V was trimmed by 1 base and J by 1 base, leaving 15 bases between them. For the CDR3, the DNA is TGTGCCAGCAGTGAAGTATACGCAGGGAGAGGCACAGATACGCAGTATTTT. Encoded protein: CASSEVYAGRGTDTQYF.

The chain uses TRBV7-9 and TRBJ2-3, with D unresolved. The V gene's germline CDR1 is SEHNR and CDR2 FQNEAQ (reference sequence). CDR3 length: 16 amino acids. V dropped 5 bases and J dropped 2 bases, with 17 bases sitting between them. The chain's CDR3 is CASSKRSNPNTDTQYF. The DNA of the CDR3 is TGTGCCAGCAGCAAACGGAGTAACCCTAACACAGATACGCAGTATTTT.

The chain recombines TRBV28 with TRBJ1-1; the D is unclear. CDR1 is MDHEN and CDR2 is SYDVKM in the germline V gene. Trimming took 2 bases from V and 5 from J, leaving 6 bases between them. The CDR3 length is 12 residues. CDR3 bases: TGTGCCAGCAGTTTACTCCAAACTGAAGCTTTCTTT. It encodes CASSLLQTEAFF.

The chain has TRBV10-2 and TRBJ2-2, with 11 bases that match TRBD2. CDR3 size: 18 residues. The trim removed 4 bases at V and 6 bases at J, leaving 13 bases unmatched. Per the germline V gene, CDR1 is WSHSY and CDR2 is SAAADI. CDR3: CASSGGGLLAGGAGELFF. The CDR3 DNA follows: TGCGCCAGCAGTGGGGGAGGGCTGCTAGCGGGAGGCGCCGGGGAGCTGTTTTTT.

The rearrangement uses TRBV29-1 and TRBJ2-3; 7 bases line up with TRBD2. Germline V gene lookup returns CDR1 SQVTM and CDR2 ANQGSEA. J gave up 6 bases and V 6 bases, and 9 bases lay outside the gene matches. There are 13 residues in the CDR3. The CDR3 loop is CSVTFLGGDTQYF. CDR3 coding DNA: TGCAGCGTGACTTTTTTGGGGGGGGATACGCAGTATTTT.

The CDR3 is CASWGADGFNQPQHF. CDR3 nucleotides: TGTGCCAGCTGGGGCGCCGACGGATTCAATCAGCCCCAGCATTTT. The genes are TRBV6-1 and TRBJ1-5, with D perhaps matching TRBD1 (5 bases). Germline loops: CDR1 MNHNS, CDR2 SASEGT. The V end was cut by 8 bases, the J end by 3 bases, with 17 bases between. The CDR3 consists of 15 residues.

The V gene is TRBV5-1, the J gene TRBJ2-7; D remains unclear. With 0 bases removed from V and 0 bases from J, the gap between germline ends came to 10 bases. The CDR3 length is 15 residues. The germline gives CDR1 SGHRS, CDR2 YFSETQ. The CDR3 here is CASSLVWDSSYEQYF. The CDR3 DNA sequence: TGCGCCAGCAGCTTGGTATGGGATAGCTCCTACGAGCAGTACTTC. Filled out from reference TRBV5-1 and TRBJ2-7, the complete variable domain reads KAGVTQTPRYLIKTRGQQVTLSCSPISGHRSVSWYQQTPGQGLQFLFEYFSETQRNKGNFPGRFSGRQFSNSRSEMNVSTLELGDSALYLCASSLVWDSSYEQYFGPGTRLTVT.